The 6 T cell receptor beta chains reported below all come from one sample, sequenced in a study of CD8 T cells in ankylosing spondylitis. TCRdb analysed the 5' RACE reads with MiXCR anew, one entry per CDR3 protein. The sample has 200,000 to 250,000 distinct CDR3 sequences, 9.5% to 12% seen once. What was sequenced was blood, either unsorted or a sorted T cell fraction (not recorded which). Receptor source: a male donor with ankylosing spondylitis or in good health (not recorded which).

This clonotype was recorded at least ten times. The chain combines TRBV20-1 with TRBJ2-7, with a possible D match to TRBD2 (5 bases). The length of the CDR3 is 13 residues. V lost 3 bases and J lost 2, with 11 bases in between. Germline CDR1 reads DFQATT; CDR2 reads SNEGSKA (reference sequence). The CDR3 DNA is TGCAGTGCTAGCAGCCGGGGTCCCTACGAGCAGTACTTC. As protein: CSASSRGPYEQYF.

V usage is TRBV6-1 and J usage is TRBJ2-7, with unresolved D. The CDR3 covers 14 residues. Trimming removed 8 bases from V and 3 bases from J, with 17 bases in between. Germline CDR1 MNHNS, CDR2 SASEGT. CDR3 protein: CASGLTLVFYEQYF. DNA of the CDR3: TGTGCCAGCGGCCTGACTCTAGTTTTCTACGAGCAGTACTTC.

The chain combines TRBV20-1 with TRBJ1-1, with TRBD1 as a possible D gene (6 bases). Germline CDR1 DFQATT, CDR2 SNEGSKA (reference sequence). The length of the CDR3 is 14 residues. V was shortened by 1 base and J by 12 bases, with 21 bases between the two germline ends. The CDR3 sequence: CSARVRLGGSSTFF. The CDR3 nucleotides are TGCAGTGCTAGAGTTCGGTTAGGGGGGTCCTCGACTTTCTTT.

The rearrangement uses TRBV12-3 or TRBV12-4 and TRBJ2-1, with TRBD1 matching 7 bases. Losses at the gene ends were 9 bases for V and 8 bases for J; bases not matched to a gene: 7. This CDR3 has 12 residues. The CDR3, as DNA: TGTGCCAGTCTAACAGGGGCGGATGAGCAGTTCTTC. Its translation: CASLTGADEQFF.

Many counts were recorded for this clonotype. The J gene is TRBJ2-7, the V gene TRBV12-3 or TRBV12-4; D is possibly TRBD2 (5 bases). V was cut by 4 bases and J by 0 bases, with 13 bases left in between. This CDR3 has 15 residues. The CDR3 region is CASSSDWPNSYEQYF. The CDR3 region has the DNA TGTGCCAGCAGTTCGGACTGGCCAAACTCCTACGAGCAGTACTTC.

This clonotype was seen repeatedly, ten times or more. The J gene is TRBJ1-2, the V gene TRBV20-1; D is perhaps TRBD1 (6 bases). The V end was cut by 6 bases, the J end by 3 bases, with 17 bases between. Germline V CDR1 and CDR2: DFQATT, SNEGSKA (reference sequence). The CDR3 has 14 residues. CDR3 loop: CSARLDSYYYGYTF. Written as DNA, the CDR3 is TGCAGTGCCCGACTGGACAGTTACTACTATGGCTACACCTTC.